This T cell receptor beta chain derives from a study of cytomegalovirus exposure and HLA in healthy donors (dated 2017 in TCRdb). Regarding the study in general: An earlier analysis of more than 550 of the donors reported approximately 280 Gb of sequence data and 90 million to 120 million unique TCR beta sequences obtained from roughly 180 million T cells. Approximately 310 gigabases of sequencing data and approximately 80 million unique TCR sequences were included in an early release covering 550 to 650 HLA-typed donors. Besides the first cohort of 500 to 700 subjects, a separate validation cohort made up of 120 different subjects was used. In the later analysis, no new phenotypic data were used to find candidate immune exposures; instead, reliance was placed on TCR beta sequences and their occurrence across donors. Several DR-DQ haplotypes were treated as single units for association and clustering because of strong linkage in the cohort. Among around 400 genotyped donors of the cohort, an average of 235,054 unique TCR beta nucleotide sequences were sequenced per donor, roughly 18% of them non-productive. The T cell repertoires of some 700 subjects were profiled by immunosequencing and related to cytomegalovirus serostatus. The aim of the study was to test whether cataloging public T cell receptors could identify signatures of past pathogen exposure. An earlier analysis of nearly 600 of the donors applied high-throughput TCR beta sequencing to assess whether each TCR beta V gene segment acted as functional or pseudogenic. Every discovery cohort repertoire had been produced on one sequencing platform. The study combined high-throughput TCR immunosequencing, statistical association of individual TCRs with disease status, and machine learning to predict cytomegalovirus infection status. Among the approximately 420 genotyped donors, 75% to 90% belonged to the genetic ancestry cluster associated with self-reported Caucasian donors. In a later analysis, previously published TCR beta repertoires from 550 to 700 donors were re-analyzed and high-resolution HLA genotyping was added so that TCR occurrence patterns could be studied. Typing coverage differed by locus: A, B, C, DRB1 and DQB1 were typed in about 629-640 donors, DQA1 in 522, DPA1 in some 600, and DPB1 in 472. Both class I and class II loci were covered by HLA typing, at four-digit resolution. Donor age, sex, ethnicity and CMV serostatus were compiled alongside the repertoire data. A later genetic analysis took genome-wide SNP genotypes for 398 of the 666 donors and used that subset as a discovery cohort. On the study overall, not on this receptor specifically: Only TCR beta chains were sequenced in this cohort, and the absence of alpha or paired-chain data limited detectable features. Most CMV-associated TCR beta chains appeared to be HLA-restricted in a later analysis, and the HLA associations seemed to be driven largely by CMV exposure. V-gene and J-gene trimming of TCR beta chains was associated with a missense DCLRE1C variant in a later genetic analysis, and the association was replicated in an independent cohort. In vitro tests confirmed that three of the cytomegalovirus-associated TCR beta chains recognize cytomegalovirus antigens. The study gave a list of around 170 TCR beta chains associated with cytomegalovirus. Linkage disequilibrium might explain the correlated functional status among segregating V segments, but an unknown experimental factor could not be excluded. The sequencing pipeline was judged likely to have produced a cluster of highly shared sequence variants as a technical artifact. Roughly 15 rarely observed V segments, including chromosome 9 orphons, were excluded from the earlier analysis of about 610 of the donors because counts were too low. Because the 87-base-pair reads could not distinguish some IMGT-functional V segments, including TRBV6-2 and TRBV6-3, those segments were excluded. In a later analysis, the rate of TCR association differed among HLA loci, with DRB1 alleles having the most associated TCRs and HLA-C alleles having the fewest. In a later genetic analysis, fewer N-insertions in productive TCRs were reported among donors in an Asian-associated ancestry cluster than the roughly 700-donor mean. Sequencing depth was assumed to be roughly uniform across donors in the presence/absence analyses, though that assumption may not hold. The classifier was reported to diagnose cytomegalovirus status with high specificity and sensitivity in both the original cohort and the validation cohort. When HLA alleles, especially DR and DQ, strongly co-occurred, attributing TCR associations to individual alleles was difficult. In a later analysis, HLA-associated TCR beta chains were found to be more clonally expanded and to have lower generation probabilities than equally common non-associated chains. Because HLA typing was missing for some donors at each locus, association tests included only the typed subset. A further reported finding was that TCR beta sequences accurately predicted the HLA-A and HLA-B alleles for most subjects in the first cohort. According to the authors, the approach could potentially be generalized to other disease states and immunological phenotypes. In an earlier analysis of fewer than 750 of the donors, most TCR beta V segments were observed in productive rearrangements about 87% or about 30% of the time, broadly matching IMGT annotations. Most TCR sequences were observed very rarely across donors, whereas some public TCRs were present in many individuals. At a false discovery rate of 0.05, a later analysis linked under 20,000 TCR beta sequences to specific HLA alleles. According to a later analysis, parvovirus B19, influenza, CMV and Epstein-Barr virus appeared linked to several top co-occurrence clusters. For the cohort, immune exposure information was limited to CMV serostatus.

A word on this clone: It has no known antigen specificity. Nothing much larger sits one base from this clone, and base qualities are not available.

In total, 666 healthy bone marrow donors made up the cohort. All cohort members were sampled while nominally healthy, although unrecorded immune exposures were likely present. The donor tested CMV seropositive and was one of the 289 seropositive cohort members. Every donor gave a peripheral blood sample, and the peripheral blood mononuclear cells from that sample were used for TCR beta sequencing. Genomic DNA was extracted from the blood cell samples with the Qiagen DNeasy Blood Extraction Kit. Libraries were made using the immunoSEQ multiplex PCR assay. The multiplex PCR relied on a mix of 60 forward primers for TCR Vbeta segments and 13 reverse primers for TCR Jbeta segments. A multiplex PCR assay on genomic DNA amplified the CDR3 region of rearranged TCR beta genes. Amplified TCR beta libraries were sequenced as 87-base-pair reads on the Illumina HiSeq System. The authors' analysis ran thus. Across the 600 to 700 repertoires, a later analysis counted 80 million or so unique TCR beta chains, roughly 11 million of which were shared by at least two donors. A nearest-neighbor algorithm error-corrected the raw reads and collapsed the reads into unique sequences, merging closely related sequences to remove PCR and sequencing errors. Alignment of CDR3 sequences to IMGT reference sequences was used to assign V, D and J gene segments. For a sequence to be retained, a match of at least six nucleotides was required to both a V gene segment and a J gene segment. A rearrangement was called productive if the CDR3 had no stop codons and remained in frame with V and J, and every other rearrangement was called non-productive. CDR3 was defined by IMGT convention, running from the second conserved V-encoded cysteine to the conserved J-encoded phenylalanine. The earlier analysis of 550 to 650 of the donors excluded any sequence lacking an unambiguous match to a single V gene segment. An earlier analysis of 587 of the donors classified V segments as functional when productive rearrangements were above 56.7% and as segregating when the standard deviation between donors was above 5%. A statistical classification framework was built for diagnosing cytomegalovirus status from the catalog of TCR beta chain sequences. V and J gene assignment, in a later analysis, came from comparing TCR nucleotide sequences with IMGT/GENE-DB human TR gene sequences. In a later analysis, CDR3 sequences and most-parsimonious VDJ recombination scenarios were assigned using the TCRdist pipeline. In a later analysis, every TCR beta chain was defined by the combination of its CDR3 amino acid sequence and its V-gene family, and reads without a unique V-gene family were dropped. A later analysis removed 592 highly shared, low-generation-probability nucleotide sequences to deal with suspected cross-contamination and a sequencing artifact. In a later analysis, a clonal expansion index for each public chain was calculated from normalized within-repertoire ranks of inferred template counts. In a later analysis, generation probabilities were computed using a VDJ recombination model fitted to out-of-frame rearrangements, and the results were checked against IGoR. In a later analysis, hypergeometric tests were used to score TCR-TCR, TCR-HLA and TCR-CMV co-occurrence, with a repertoire-size bias correction applied to TCR pairs. In a later analysis, false discovery rates were estimated by permuting HLA or CMV assignments 20 times. In a later analysis, co-occurring TCRs were grouped using DBSCAN, and TCRdist sequence similarity was added for clustering within HLA-allele-positive subsets. For co-occurrence clustering, repertoires with fewer than 30,000 or more than 120,000 public chains were excluded, along with five repertoires with anomalous nucleotide sharing. The table was pulled from immuneACCESS by TCRdb, which kept in-frame rearrangements only. Such tables lose some clones; where checked, under half of the loss comes from unresolved V genes, and the rest has no known cause. The D gene and trimming were derived from the DNA, and the V and J assignments and clone size from that table. Here the sample has tens of thousands of clones; about 65% occur a single time. Approximately 23% of the sample belongs to the ten largest clones.

Trimmed from V: 6 bases; trimmed from J: 4 bases; junction bases lacking a gene match: 7. Sequences MRHNA (CDR1) and SNTAGT (CDR2) are obtained from the germline V gene. The CDR3 covers 15 residues, taking in both the cysteine and the phenylalanine. The only DNA kept is the CDR3, 45 bases in frame from the first base. Here the chain combines TRBV6-4 and TRBJ2-1, with 9 bases aligning to TRBD1. The clonotype originates from a man aged 45-65 years in good health and CMV-seropositive. Sequenced material: PBMCs. The CDR3 region reads CASSPGQGEYNEQFF. The bases are TGTGCCAGCAGCCCGGGACAGGGAGAATACAATGAGCAGTTCTTC.